This T cell receptor beta chain appears in the sequencing data of a study of blood T cells in healthy people across ages. The CDR3 totals 12 residues. J lost 9 bases, V lost 10 bases, and 8 bases had no gene match. The second PCR ran 7 to 11 cycles with a sample-barcoded 5' primer and J-beta primers. TCRdb reprocessed the 5' RACE reads via MiXCR and lists one record per CDR3 protein. The sample consists of some 1.4 million distinct CDR3 sequences, 40% to 50% of them appearing once. The rearrangement links TRBV12-3 or TRBV12-4 to TRBJ2-1; 8 bases map to TRBD1. The clonotype originates from a woman aged 18-29 years in good health. The sequencing sample was made of blood. CDR3 sequence: CATGQGAGEQFF. The CDR3 nucleotides are TGTGCCACAGGGCAGGGGGCTGGTGAGCAGTTCTTC.